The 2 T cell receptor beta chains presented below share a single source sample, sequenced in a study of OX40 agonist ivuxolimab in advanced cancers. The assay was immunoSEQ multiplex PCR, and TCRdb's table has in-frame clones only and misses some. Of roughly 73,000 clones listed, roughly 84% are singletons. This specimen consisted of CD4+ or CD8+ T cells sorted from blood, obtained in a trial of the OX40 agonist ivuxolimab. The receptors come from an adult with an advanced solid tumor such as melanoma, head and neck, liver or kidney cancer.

The CDR3 coding sequence is TGTGCCAGCAGCCGGACTAGCGGGAGTTACGAGCAGTACTTC. Amino acid sequence: CASSRTSGSYEQYF. J is TRBJ2-7 and V is TRBV7-6, with TRBD2 matching over 13 bases. The CDR3 spans 14 residues. The trim removed 5 bases at V and 4 bases at J, leaving 2 bases unmatched. From germline, CDR1 is SGHVS and CDR2 FNYEAQ.

The CDR3 region is CSVVWGMGYTF. CDR3 nucleotides: TGCAGCGTTGTTTGGGGTATGGGCTACACCTTC. V and J are TRBV29-1 and TRBJ1-2; no clear D gene. CDR1 is SQVTM, CDR2 ANQGSEA, per germline. V was cut by 4 bases and J by 8 bases, with 11 bases left in between. The CDR3 runs to 11 residues.